The 32 T cell receptor beta chains below were found in one sample sequenced in a study of control samples from healthy donors and cancer patients. Some clones are missing from TCRdb's copy, which holds only in-frame ones; the method was immunoSEQ multiplex PCR. The sample includes approximately 110,000 clones, approximately 93% of them seen just once. Sequences were obtained from blood. All receptors derive from a young woman in good health.

The chain uses TRBV7-8 and TRBJ2-6; 9 bases agree with TRBD1. After removal of 6 bases from V and 0 bases from J, the junction contained 12 bases not matched to a gene. CDR1 SGHVS and CDR2 FQNEAQ come from the germline V gene. The CDR3 is 19 residues long. This chain's CDR3 is CASSPRDREGSSGANVLTF. CDR3 coding DNA: TGTGCCAGCAGTCCCCGGGACAGGGAGGGGAGCTCTGGGGCCAACGTCCTGACTTTC. The entire variable domain, with the rest obtained from reference TRBV7-8 and TRBJ2-6, is as follows: GAGVSQSPRYKVAKRGQDVALRCDPISGHVSLFWYQQALGQGPEFLTYFQNEAQLDKSGLPSDRFFAERPEGSVSTLKIQRTQQEDSAVYLCASSPRDREGSSGANVLTFGAGSRLTVL.

The rearrangement links TRBV18 to TRBJ2-7; 7 bases line up with TRBD2. Germline trimming cut 1 base from V and 6 bases from J; bases unmatched to any gene: 0. The CDR3 length is 12 residues. Per germline, CDR1 KGHSH and CDR2 LQKENI. The CDR3 DNA is TGTGCCAGCTCACCACGGGGGGGCGAGCAGTACTTC. Amino acids: CASSPRGGEQYF.

Details on this clone: Other DNA sequences in this specimen translate into the identical CDR3. V usage is TRBV6-6 and J usage is TRBJ1-5; tentative D call: TRBD1 (5 bases). The CDR3 length is 13 residues. V was trimmed by 2 bases and J by 3 bases, leaving 5 bases between them. Germline V CDR1 and CDR2: MNHNY, SVGAGI (reference sequence). CDR3 sequence: CASSYGANQPQHF. The CDR3 nucleotides are TGTGCCAGCAGTTACGGGGCCAATCAGCCCCAGCATTTT.

V is TRBV9 and J is TRBJ1-1; unclear D gene. The V gene's germline CDR1 is SGDLS and CDR2 YYNGEE. V lost 0 bases to trimming and J lost 2 bases, with 8 bases between them. The CDR3 loop spans 14 amino acids. CDR3 in amino acids: CASSVEGINTEAFF. CDR3 DNA: TGTGCCAGCAGCGTAGAAGGGATCAACACTGAAGCTTTCTTT. Full variable domain (remainder filled in from reference TRBV9 and TRBJ1-1): DSGVTQTPKHLITATGQRVTLRCSPRSGDLSVYWYQQSLDQGLQFLIQYYNGEERAKGNILERFSAQQFPDLHSELNLSSLELGDSALYFCASSVEGINTEAFFGQGTRLTVV.

This CDR3 reads CASSFSGPAYEQYF. As DNA, the CDR3 is TGTGCCAGCAGTTTCTCAGGGCCGGCCTACGAGCAGTACTTC. The chain combines TRBV27 with TRBJ2-7, with D possibly TRBD1 on 5 matching bases. V was cut by 3 bases and J by 2 bases, with 11 bases left in between. This CDR3 region has 14 residues. Germline V gene data show CDR1 as MNHEY and CDR2 as SMNVEV (reference sequence).

This chain uses TRBV28 with TRBJ2-7; 11 nucleotides align to TRBD2. The CDR3 consists of 14 residues. CDR1 is MDHEN, CDR2 SYDVKM, per germline. The junction had 4 bases not matched to a gene; V was cut back by 4 bases and J by 5 bases. For the CDR3, the DNA is TGTGCCAGCAGTTCGGGACTAGCGGTCCACGAGCAGTACTTC. Translation gives CASSSGLAVHEQYF.

This rearrangement joins TRBV15 to TRBJ2-6, with unresolved D. CDR3 length: 16 amino acids. Germline values: CDR1 LNHNV, CDR2 YYDKDF (reference sequence). Deletions cut 0 bases from V and 0 bases from J, with 6 bases between. CDR3 DNA sequence: TGTGCCACCAGCAGAGAAGGCGGCTCTGGGGCCAACGTCCTGACTTTC. Translation: CATSREGGSGANVLTF.

The chain combines TRBV5-4 with TRBJ1-2; TRBD1 matches at 8 bases. There are 13 residues in the CDR3. Germline V gives CDR1 SGHNT, CDR2 YYREEE (reference sequence). V gave up 0 bases and J gave up 8 bases; unmatched junction bases: 3. CDR3 protein: CASSLGRGQGYTF. Here the CDR3 DNA reads TGTGCCAGCAGCTTGGGCAGGGGGCAAGGCTACACCTTC.

The chain uses TRBV7-2 and TRBJ2-3, with D uncertain. V lost 1 base and J 0 bases, leaving 8 bases between the germline ends. The length of the CDR3 is 15 residues. Germline-derived CDR1 and CDR2 are SGHTA and FQGNSA. CDR3 in DNA: TGTGCCAGCAGCTTAGAGCCGTATAGCACAGATACGCAGTATTTT. It is translated as CASSLEPYSTDTQYF. Combining the CDR3 with reference TRBV7-2 and TRBJ2-3 gives the whole variable domain GAGVSQSPSNKVTEKGKDVELRCDPISGHTALYWYRQSLGQGLEFLIYFQGNSAPDKSGLPSDRFSAERTGGSVSTLTIQRTQQEDSAVYLCASSLEPYSTDTQYFGPGTRLTVL.

The chain has TRBV7-9 and TRBJ2-5; possibly TRBD1 for D (6 bases). Germline CDR1 is SEHNR and CDR2 is FQNEAQ (reference sequence). This CDR3 is 16 amino acids long. V was clipped by 4 bases and J by 3 bases, with 18 bases between them. The CDR3 sequence: CASSSFFGTGKETQYF. The CDR3 nucleotides read TGTGCCAGCAGCTCCTTCTTCGGAACAGGGAAAGAGACCCAGTACTTC.

This sequence joins TRBV21-1 and TRBJ2-7. TRBV21-1 is an annotated pseudogene. The CDR3 runs to 15 residues. Here the CDR3 DNA reads TGTGCCAGCAGCACTGGGCGCCAGAGGCCCTACGAGCAGTACTTC. Its protein is CASSTGRQRPYEQYF.

The V and J genes are TRBV20-1 and TRBJ1-5; D perhaps matches TRBD1 (6 bases). CDR3 length equals 14 residues. V shed 3 bases and J shed 5 bases, with 14 bases lying between them. CDR1 is DFQATT, CDR2 SNEGSKA, per germline (reference sequence). The CDR3 loop is CSASNRVEDQPQHF. CDR3 in DNA: TGCAGTGCTAGTAACAGGGTAGAGGATCAGCCCCAGCATTTT.

The chain uses TRBV4-3 and TRBJ2-2; D is unresolved. The CDR3 runs 17 residues. Germline CDR1 LGHNA, CDR2 YSLEER. The germline V and J ends were trimmed by 0 bases and 4 bases, with 15 bases remaining between them. CDR3 sequence reads: CASSQDTPGFATGELFF. DNA for the CDR3: TGCGCCAGCAGCCAAGATACGCCCGGCTTTGCCACCGGGGAGCTGTTTTTT.

This clone has a handful of counts. The V call is TRBV27, the J call TRBJ1-2; D perhaps matches TRBD1 (5 bases). This CDR3 is 14 amino acids long. The ends were cut back, 7 bases at V and 5 bases at J, with 17 bases in the middle. Germline assignment: CDR1 MNHEY and CDR2 SMNVEV (reference sequence). The CDR3 DNA reads TGTGCCAGCAATCCTCAGGGAACGGGGTATGGCTACACCTTC. It codes for CASNPQGTGYGYTF.

This sequence joins TRBV3-1 (or the pseudogene TRBV3-2) and TRBJ1-2, with D possibly TRBD1 on 5 matching bases. The CDR3 spans 17 residues. Looked up from germline, CDR1 is LGHDT and CDR2 is YNNKEL (reference sequence). Trimming cost V 1 base and J 6 bases, with 21 bases left between them. The CDR3 bases are TGTGCCAGCAGCCAAGGGTCGGCAGGGCTGGGTTCGGATGGCTACACCTTC. Translation: CASSQGSAGLGSDGYTF.

This clone was recorded a few times. The chain has TRBV20-1 and TRBJ1-1; TRBD1 is a possible D gene (6 bases). Trimming left V 3 bases short and J 1 base short, with 12 bases between. This CDR3 is built from 14 residues. Per the germline V gene, CDR1 is DFQATT and CDR2 is SNEGSKA (reference sequence). For the CDR3, the DNA is TGCAGTGCTAGTCGACAGGCGGGGAACACTGAAGCTTTCTTT. Its protein is CSASRQAGNTEAFF.

This clone occurred once. This sequence joins TRBV27 and TRBJ1-1; D remains ambiguous. There are 13 residues in the CDR3. The germline CDR1 and CDR2 sequences are MNHEY and SMNVEV (reference sequence). V lost 5 bases and J 6 bases, leaving 13 bases between the germline ends. CDR3 protein: CASSVAGFSEAFF. In DNA, the CDR3 is TGTGCCAGCAGTGTCGCCGGTTTCTCTGAAGCTTTCTTT.

This clone was counted only a few times. J is TRBJ2-7 and V is TRBV7-3; D remains ambiguous. Trimming pared 2 bases from V and 2 bases from J, leaving 13 bases between. The CDR3 spans 15 residues. The germline gives CDR1 SGHTA, CDR2 FQGTGA. This CDR3 is CASSLDSGGPYEQYF. Written as DNA, the CDR3 is TGTGCCAGCAGCTTAGACTCTGGCGGACCCTACGAGCAGTACTTC.

V gene TRBV24-1 combines with J gene TRBJ2-2; 8 nucleotides align to TRBD1. V gave up 4 bases and J gave up 3 bases; unmatched junction bases: 15. CDR3 length: 19 residues. Looked up from germline, CDR1 is KGHDR and CDR2 is SFDVKD. In DNA form, the CDR3 reads TGTGCCACCAGTGAGCCCCTACGTCTGGGACAGGACTACACCGGGGAGCTGTTTTTT. It codes for CATSEPLRLGQDYTGELFF.

V usage is TRBV27 and J usage is TRBJ1-5, with D possibly being TRBD1 (5 bases). CDR1 is MNHEY and CDR2 is SMNVEV in the germline V gene (reference sequence). The CDR3 consists of 15 residues. Deletions cut 5 bases from V and 0 bases from J, with 11 bases between. In nucleotides, the CDR3 is TGTGCCAGCAGTCCGGGACTTTTTAGCAATCAGCCCCAGCATTTT. Residues: CASSPGLFSNQPQHF.

The chain links TRBV6-4 to TRBJ2-1; D might be TRBD1 or TRBD2, each matching 5 bases. This CDR3 has 13 residues. Germline V gene sequence: CDR1 MRHNA, CDR2 SNTAGT. V lost 2 bases, J lost 13 bases, and 15 bases lay in between. The CDR3 region has the DNA TGTGCCAGCAGTGACCCGGACACGAGGGTCCAGTTCTTC. Translating it yields CASSDPDTRVQFF.

This sequence joins TRBV2 and TRBJ1-3, with D possibly being TRBD1 (5 bases). Trimming left V 7 bases short and J 0 bases short, with 10 bases between. The V gene's germline CDR1 is SNHLY and CDR2 FYNNEI. This CDR3 region has 14 residues. This chain's CDR3 is CASIRGGSGNTIYF. CDR3 coding DNA: TGTGCCAGCATTCGGGGGGGCTCTGGAAACACCATATATTTT.

The gene calls are TRBV5-1 and TRBJ1-2, with TRBD1 as a possible D gene (5 bases). Germline CDR1 is SGHRS and CDR2 is YFSETQ. Trimming took off 2 bases at V and 0 bases at J, with 17 bases between the two ends. There are 17 residues in the CDR3. Here the CDR3 DNA reads TGCGCCAGCAGCTTAGCACCGGGCGGGGGAGCTAACTATGGCTACACCTTC. Protein: CASSLAPGGGANYGYTF.

As DNA, the CDR3 is TGTGCCAGCAGTTCGGAGGCAGGGACCCGCTACGAGCAGTACTTC. Encoded protein: CASSSEAGTRYEQYF. The rearrangement joins TRBV28 to TRBJ2-7; the D gene could be TRBD1 or TRBD2 (5 bases each). There are 15 residues in the CDR3. Germline V lookup: CDR1 MDHEN, CDR2 SYDVKM. V shed 4 bases and J shed 3 bases, with 16 bases lying between them.

V and J are TRBV4-3 and TRBJ2-7; D is uncertain. There are 18 residues in the CDR3. With 0 bases removed from V and 3 bases from J, the gap between germline ends came to 21 bases. Per germline, CDR1 LGHNA and CDR2 YSLEER. The CDR3 spells CASSQDLRQGSWGYEQYF. CDR3 DNA sequence: TGCGCCAGCAGCCAAGACTTACGTCAAGGCTCTTGGGGCTACGAGCAGTACTTC.

This chain links TRBV7-2 with TRBJ2-1, with D perhaps matching TRBD1 (6 bases). The germline CDR1 and CDR2 sequences are SGHTA and FQGNSA. V lost 2 bases, J lost 7 bases, and 21 bases lay in between. The CDR3 loop spans 17 amino acids. The CDR3 nucleotides read TGTGCCAGCAGCTTATTCTTCGGGACACTGGAAAGGAATGAGCAGTTCTTC. Residues: CASSLFFGTLERNEQFF.

The CDR3 here is CASSQSGRENNEQFF. As DNA, the CDR3 is TGTGCCAGCAGCCAGAGCGGGAGGGAAAACAATGAGCAGTTCTTC. J is TRBJ2-1 and V is TRBV7-3; 10 nucleotides agree with TRBD2. CDR3 size: 15 residues. Germline V gene lookup returns CDR1 SGHTA and CDR2 FQGTGA. V trimming: 5 bases; J trimming: 5 bases; junction bases outside the gene matches: 6. Based on the CDR3 plus reference TRBV7-3 and TRBJ2-1, the full variable domain is GAGVSQTPSNKVTEKGKYVELRCDPISGHTALYWYRQSLGQGPEFLIYFQGTGAADDSGLPNDRFFAVRPEGSVSTLKIQRTERGDSAVYLCASSQSGRENNEQFFGPGTRLTVL.

The rearrangement joins TRBV11-2 to TRBJ2-1; D gene uncertain. CDR3 size: 14 residues. The V end was cut by 5 bases, the J end by 0 bases, with 8 bases between. The germline V gene encodes CDR1 SGHAT and CDR2 FQNNGV. In DNA, the CDR3 is TGTGCCAGCAGCCCTCTCAGCTCCTACAATGAGCAGTTCTTC. Its translation: CASSPLSSYNEQFF.

V and J are TRBV7-6 and TRBJ1-3; D is unclear. Germline CDR1 and CDR2: SGHVS and FNYEAQ. V lost 1 base, J lost 0 bases, and 10 bases lay in between. The CDR3 contains 16 residues. This chain's CDR3 is CASSLVGSFSGNTIYF. DNA for the CDR3: TGTGCCAGCAGCTTAGTTGGCAGCTTCTCTGGAAACACCATATATTTT. The full variable domain, its missing parts supplied by reference TRBV7-6 and TRBJ1-3, is GAGVSQSPRYKVTKRGQDVALRCDPISGHVSLYWYRQALGQGPEFLTYFNYEAQQDKSGLPNDRFSAERPEGSISTLTIQRTEQRDSAMYRCASSLVGSFSGNTIYFGEGSWLTVV.

The V call is TRBV29-1, the J call TRBJ1-5; 7 bases agree with TRBD1. Germline values: CDR1 SQVTM, CDR2 ANQGSEA. This CDR3 comprises 14 residues. J was trimmed by 6 bases and V by 6 bases; bases with no gene match: 11. The CDR3 sequence: CSVQPTGNGQPQHF. The DNA of the CDR3 is TGCAGCGTACAACCGACAGGGAATGGTCAGCCCCAGCATTTT.

CDR3 nucleotide sequence: TGCGCCAGCAGCCAACTGGGGGGCACGGAGACCCAGTACTTC. Amino acid sequence: CASSQLGGTETQYF. This chain connects TRBV4-1 to TRBJ2-5; either TRBD1 or TRBD2 may supply D (6 bases each). CDR3 size: 14 residues. Trimming stripped 2 bases from V and 5 bases from J, with 12 bases between. CDR1 is MGHRA, CDR2 YSYEKL, per germline.

This chain connects TRBV10-1 to TRBJ1-1, with a possible D match to TRBD1 (6 bases). Per germline, CDR1 WNHNN and CDR2 SYGVQD (reference sequence). The length of the CDR3 is 14 residues. The V and J ends lost 6 bases and 1 base respectively, with 12 bases between them. The CDR3: CASSPRTENTEAFF. CDR3 bases: TGCGCCAGCAGCCCCCGGACAGAGAACACTGAAGCTTTCTTT.